The clone carrying this T cell receptor beta chain has a count of ten or more. This sample stems from a study of CD8+CD57+ T cells in acquired aplastic anemia. V was clipped by 6 bases and J by 6 bases, with 17 bases between them. This CDR3 region has 15 residues. Per germline, CDR1 WSHSY and CDR2 SAAADI. CDR3 and TCR beta VDJ profiling relied on a genomic DNA template. TCRdb independently ran MiXCR on the reads; one entry per CDR3 protein. The table has 86,000 or so distinct CDR3 sequences, 40% to 50% seen once. This TCR was sampled from a human donor in good health, serving as a control. The chain has TRBV10-2 and TRBJ2-2; D may be TRBD1 (5 bases). Source material: sorted CD4+, CD8+, or CD8+CD57+ T cells (not recorded which) from PBMCs. The CDR3, as DNA: TGCGCCAGCAGAGCTCCAGGGAATAGAGCCGGGGAGCTGTTTTTT. Encoded protein: CASRAPGNRAGELFF.